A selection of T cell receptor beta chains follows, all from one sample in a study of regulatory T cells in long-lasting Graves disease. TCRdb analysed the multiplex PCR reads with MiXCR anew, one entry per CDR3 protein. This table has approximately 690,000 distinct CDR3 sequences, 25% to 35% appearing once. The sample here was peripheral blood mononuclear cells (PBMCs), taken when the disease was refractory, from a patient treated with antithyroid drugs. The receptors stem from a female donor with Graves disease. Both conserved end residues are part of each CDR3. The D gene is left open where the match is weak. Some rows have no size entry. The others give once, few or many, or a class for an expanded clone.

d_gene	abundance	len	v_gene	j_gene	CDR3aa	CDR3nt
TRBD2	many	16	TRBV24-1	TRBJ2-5	CATSDPLAGTQETQYF	TGTGCCACCAGTGATCCTCTAGCGGGGACGCAAGAGACCCAGTACTTC
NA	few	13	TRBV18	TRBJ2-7	CASSPPGGLEQYF	TGTGCCAGCTCACCACCAGGAGGCCTCGAGCAGTACTTC
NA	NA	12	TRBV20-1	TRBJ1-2	CSASPAGDGYTF	TGCAGTGCTAGTCCTGCAGGAGATGGCTACACCTTC
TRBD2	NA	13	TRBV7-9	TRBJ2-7	CASSLVGLAEQYF	TGTGCCAGCAGCTTAGTGGGACTAGCTGAGCAGTACTTC
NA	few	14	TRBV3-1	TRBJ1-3	CASSQKRVGNTIYF	TGTGCCAGCAGCCAGAAGAGGGTTGGAAACACCATATATTTT
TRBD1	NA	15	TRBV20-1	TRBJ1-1	CSARSPRQGPTEAFF	TGCAGTGCTAGATCGCCCAGACAGGGCCCCACTGAAGCTTTCTTT
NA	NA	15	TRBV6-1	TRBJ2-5	CASSEWDEGRETQYF	TGTGCCAGCAGTGAATGGGACGAGGGCCGGGAGACCCAGTACTTC
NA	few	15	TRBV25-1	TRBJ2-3	CASSEFARSTDTQYF	TGTGCCAGCAGTGAATTTGCGCGAAGCACAGATACGCAGTATTTT
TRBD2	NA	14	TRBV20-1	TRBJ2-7	CSARDGTTFEEQYF	TGCAGTGCTAGAGACGGGACTACCTTTGAGGAGCAGTACTTC
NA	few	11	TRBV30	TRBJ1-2	CASTRLVIVIF	TGTGCCTCAACTCGTCTGGTGATCGTCATCTTC
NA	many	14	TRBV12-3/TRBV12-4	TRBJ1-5	CASSLSSRNQPQHF	TGTGCCAGCAGTTTAAGTTCCCGGAATCAGCCCCAGCATTTT
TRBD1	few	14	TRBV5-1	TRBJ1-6	CASSLDRGGSPLHF	TGCGCCAGCAGCTTGGACAGGGGTGGTTCACCCCTCCACTTT
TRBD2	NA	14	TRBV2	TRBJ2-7	CASKETSGIHEQYF	TGTGCCAGCAAGGAGACTAGCGGGATCCACGAGCAGTACTTC
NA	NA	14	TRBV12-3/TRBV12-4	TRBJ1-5	CASRLEAGNQPQHF	TGTGCCAGCAGGTTGGAGGCTGGCAATCAGCCCCAGCATTTT
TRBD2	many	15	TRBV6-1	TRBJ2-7	CASSTRTSGSYEQYF	TGTGCCAGCAGTACCAGGACTAGCGGCTCCTACGAGCAGTACTTC
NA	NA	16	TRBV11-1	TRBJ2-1	CASSLVGKSSYNEQFF	TGTGCCAGCAGCTTAGTGGGGAAGAGCTCCTACAATGAGCAGTTCTTC
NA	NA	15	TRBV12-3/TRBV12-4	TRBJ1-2	CASSLVPGANYGYTF	TGTGCCAGCAGTTTGGTCCCCGGGGCTAACTATGGCTACACCTTC
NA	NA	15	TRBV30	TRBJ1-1	CAWEAGRVHNTEAFF	TGTGCCTGGGAGGCAGGGAGAGTTCACAACACTGAAGCTTTCTTT
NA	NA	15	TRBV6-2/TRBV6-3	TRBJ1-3	CASSYSPPGGNTIYF	TGTGCCAGCAGTTACTCACCTCCGGGTGGAAACACCATATATTTT
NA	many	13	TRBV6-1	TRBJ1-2	CASSEAPRAGYTF	TGTGCCAGCAGCGAGGCCCCAAGGGCTGGCTACACCTTC
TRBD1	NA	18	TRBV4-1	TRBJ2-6	CASSQDRDRVSGANVLTF	TGCGCCAGCAGCCAAGATCGGGACAGGGTCTCTGGGGCCAACGTCCTGACTTTC
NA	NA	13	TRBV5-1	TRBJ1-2	CASSPNRGYGYTF	TGCGCCAGCAGCCCAAACCGGGGCTATGGCTACACCTTC
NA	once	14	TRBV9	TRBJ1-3	CASSISRVGNTIYF	TGTGCCAGCAGCATTAGCAGGGTCGGAAACACCATATATTTT
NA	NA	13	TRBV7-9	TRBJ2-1	CASSPSSAGEQFF	TGTGCCAGCAGCCCATCTTCCGCGGGAGAGCAGTTCTTC
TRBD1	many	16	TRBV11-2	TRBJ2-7	CASSLGVGQGVYEQYF	TGTGCCAGCAGCTTAGGGGTGGGACAGGGAGTCTACGAGCAGTACTTC
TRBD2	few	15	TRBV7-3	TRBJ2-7	CASSLSRLAVYEQYF	TGTGCCAGCAGCTTATCTCGGCTAGCGGTGTACGAGCAGTACTTC
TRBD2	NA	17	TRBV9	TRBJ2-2	CASSAQTSGFVAGELFF	TGTGCCAGCAGCGCCCAGACTAGCGGGTTTGTGGCCGGGGAGCTGTTTTTT
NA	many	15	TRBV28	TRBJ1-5	CASSQTRGSNQPQHF	TGTGCCAGCAGTCAAACTCGGGGGAGCAATCAGCCCCAGCATTTT
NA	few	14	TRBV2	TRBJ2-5	CASSPGGSQETQYF	TGTGCCAGCAGCCCAGGGGGGTCTCAAGAGACCCAGTACTTC
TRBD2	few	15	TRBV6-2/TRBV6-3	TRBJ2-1	CASSRTSGAYNEQFF	TGTGCCAGCAGTAGGACTAGCGGGGCCTACAATGAGCAGTTCTTC
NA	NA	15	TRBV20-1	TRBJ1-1	CSARDFRLTNTEAFF	TGCAGTGCTAGAGATTTCAGACTCACGAACACTGAAGCTTTCTTT
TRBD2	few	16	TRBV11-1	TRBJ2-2	CASSYSAGGPPGELFF	TGTGCCAGCAGTTACTCCGCGGGAGGGCCGCCCGGGGAGCTGTTTTTT
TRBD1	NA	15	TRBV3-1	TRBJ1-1	CASSPQGMPNTEAFF	TGTGCCAGCAGCCCACAGGGGATGCCGAACACTGAAGCTTTCTTT
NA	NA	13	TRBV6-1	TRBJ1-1	CASGRGGIGEAFF	TGTGCCAGCGGGCGGGGGGGTATCGGTGAAGCTTTCTTT
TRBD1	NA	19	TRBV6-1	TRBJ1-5	CASSLLRARQGQANQPQHF	TGTGCCAGCAGTCTCCTCCGGGCGAGACAGGGACAAGCCAATCAGCCCCAGCATTTT
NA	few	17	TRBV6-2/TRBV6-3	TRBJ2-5	CASSYGLMGGRDETQYF	TGTGCCAGCAGTTACGGTTTAATGGGGGGGCGCGATGAGACCCAGTACTTC
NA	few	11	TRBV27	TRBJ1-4	CASSTGEKLFF	TGTGCCAGCAGTACTGGTGAAAAACTGTTTTTT
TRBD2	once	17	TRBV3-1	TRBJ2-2	CASSQGVAGGGTGELFF	TGTGCCAGCAGCCAAGGGGTAGCGGGAGGCGGCACCGGGGAGCTGTTTTTT
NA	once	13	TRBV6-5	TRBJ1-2	CASSYSTKDGYTF	TGTGCCAGCAGTTACTCGACAAAGGATGGCTACACCTTC
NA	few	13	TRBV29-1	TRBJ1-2	CSVVGGLGYGYTF	TGCAGCGTTGTGGGCGGTTTGGGCTATGGCTACACCTTC
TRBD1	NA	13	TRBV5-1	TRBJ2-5	CASRGQGKETQYF	TGCGCCAGCAGGGGACAGGGGAAAGAGACCCAGTACTTC
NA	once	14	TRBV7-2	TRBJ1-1	CASREKQGFGEAFF	TGTGCCAGCAGGGAAAAACAGGGTTTTGGTGAAGCTTTCTTT
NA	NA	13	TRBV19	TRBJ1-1	CASSIQGTYEAFF	TGTGCCAGTAGTATACAGGGAACCTATGAAGCTTTCTTT
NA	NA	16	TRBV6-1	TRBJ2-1	CASSGIDRSSYNEQFF	TGTGCCAGCAGTGGAATCGACCGCAGCTCCTACAATGAGCAGTTCTTC
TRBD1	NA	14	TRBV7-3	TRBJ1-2	CASSPGTGQYGYTF	TGTGCCAGCAGCCCCGGGACAGGACAATATGGCTACACCTTC
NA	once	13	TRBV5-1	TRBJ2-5	CASSLDISETQYF	TGCGCCAGCAGCTTGGACATCTCGGAGACCCAGTACTTC